A selection of T cell receptor beta chains follows, all from one sample in a study of immune heterogeneity within non-small cell lung tumors. Via MiXCR, TCRdb re-called the multiplex PCR reads, giving one row per CDR3 protein. The sample has fewer than 7,500 distinct CDR3 sequences, around a fifth seen once. Source material: lung tumor tissue. Source of these receptors: a man aged 55-75 years with non-small cell lung cancer. CDR3s include the opening cysteine and the closing phenylalanine or tryptophan. Each record gives: clone size, J gene, V gene, D gene, CDR3 protein, CDR3 DNA. D genes are given only for firm matches. Expanded clones get a size class; other rows say once, few or many, or leave the size out.

clone_size: medium-sized; j_call: TRBJ2-7; v_call: TRBV2; d_call: TRBD1; cdr3_aa: CASSFGQGNFYEQYF; cdr3_nt: TGTGCCAGCAGTTTTGGACAGGGGAATTTCTACGAGCAGTACTTC
clone_size: many; j_call: TRBJ1-1; v_call: TRBV3-1; d_call: .; cdr3_aa: CASSPWTENTEAFF; cdr3_nt: TGTGCCAGCAGCCCCTGGACAGAGAACACTGAAGCTTTCTTT
clone_size: medium-sized; j_call: TRBJ2-1; v_call: TRBV15; d_call: TRBD2; cdr3_aa: CATSRPGLAYNEQFF; cdr3_nt: TGTGCCACCAGCAGACCGGGACTAGCCTACAATGAGCAGTTCTTC
clone_size: many; j_call: TRBJ1-1; v_call: TRBV7-9; d_call: .; cdr3_aa: CASSFQRSEAFF; cdr3_nt: TGTGCCAGCAGCTTCCAAAGGTCTGAAGCTTTCTTT
clone_size: medium-sized; j_call: TRBJ2-3; v_call: TRBV11-1; d_call: TRBD2; cdr3_aa: CASSMSGRSTDTQYF; cdr3_nt: TGTGCCAGCAGCATGAGCGGGAGGTCCACAGATACGCAGTATTTT
clone_size: medium-sized; j_call: TRBJ2-1; v_call: TRBV12-3/TRBV12-4; d_call: TRBD2; cdr3_aa: CASTPPASGSNEQFF; cdr3_nt: TGTGCCAGCACTCCCCCGGCTAGCGGTAGTAATGAGCAGTTCTTC
clone_size: medium-sized; j_call: TRBJ1-1; v_call: TRBV24-1; d_call: .; cdr3_aa: CATRDSLGTEAFF; cdr3_nt: TGTGCCACCAGGGACTCCTTGGGTACTGAAGCTTTCTTT
clone_size: medium-sized; j_call: TRBJ2-6; v_call: TRBV19; d_call: .; cdr3_aa: CASSIVFAGYGANVLTF; cdr3_nt: TGTGCCAGTAGTATAGTTTTCGCAGGGTACGGGGCCAACGTCCTGACTTTC
clone_size: many; j_call: TRBJ2-4; v_call: TRBV20-1; d_call: .; cdr3_aa: CSAGGASGNIQYF; cdr3_nt: TGCAGTGCTGGAGGGGCCTCGGGAAACATTCAGTACTTC
clone_size: .; j_call: TRBJ2-7; v_call: TRBV29-1; d_call: TRBD1; cdr3_aa: CKGRQGSYEQYF; cdr3_nt: TGCAAAGGCCGACAGGGGTCCTACGAGCAGTACTTC
clone_size: many; j_call: TRBJ2-3; v_call: TRBV12-3/TRBV12-4; d_call: .; cdr3_aa: CASSLTMMDTQYF; cdr3_nt: TGTGCCAGCAGTTTAACGATGATGGATACGCAGTATTTT
clone_size: many; j_call: TRBJ2-5; v_call: TRBV19; d_call: .; cdr3_aa: CASSISQGLETQYF; cdr3_nt: TGTGCCAGTAGTATTTCACAGGGCTTGGAGACCCAGTACTTC
clone_size: many; j_call: TRBJ2-7; v_call: TRBV7-3; d_call: .; cdr3_aa: CASSPGKGGEQYF; cdr3_nt: TGTGCCAGCAGCCCCGGCAAAGGGGGCGAGCAGTACTTC
clone_size: medium-sized; j_call: TRBJ2-7; v_call: TRBV27; d_call: .; cdr3_aa: CASSLRGFEQYF; cdr3_nt: TGTGCCAGCAGTTTAAGAGGTTTCGAGCAGTACTTC
clone_size: medium-sized; j_call: TRBJ2-7; v_call: TRBV7-6; d_call: TRBD2; cdr3_aa: CASSHGGGLAGIGLYDEQYF; cdr3_nt: TGTGCCAGCAGCCATGGTGGGGGGCTAGCGGGAATTGGCCTCTACGACGAGCAGTACTTC
clone_size: .; j_call: TRBJ2-2; v_call: TRBV7-7; d_call: TRBD2; cdr3_aa: CASSSSVLAGGSGELFF; cdr3_nt: TGTGCTAGCAGCTCTTCCGTACTAGCGGGAGGGTCCGGGGAGCTGTTTTTT
clone_size: medium-sized; j_call: TRBJ1-6; v_call: TRBV30; d_call: .; cdr3_aa: CAWGPNSPLHF; cdr3_nt: TGTGCCTGGGGACCAAATTCACCCCTCCACTTT
clone_size: .; j_call: TRBJ2-3; v_call: TRBV5-1; d_call: TRBD2; cdr3_aa: CVSSTTALAGGGDTQYF; cdr3_nt: TGCGTCAGCAGCACCACAGCCCTAGCGGGCGGGGGAGATACGCAGTATTTT
clone_size: many; j_call: TRBJ2-2; v_call: TRBV11-2; d_call: TRBD1; cdr3_aa: CASSPRQRPTGAYTGELFF; cdr3_nt: TGTGCCAGCAGCCCCCGCCAGCGCCCTACAGGGGCCTACACCGGGGAGCTGTTTTTT
clone_size: large; j_call: TRBJ2-7; v_call: TRBV6-5; d_call: .; cdr3_aa: CASSYSVGAYEQYF; cdr3_nt: TGTGCCAGCAGTTACTCGGTAGGGGCCTACGAGCAGTACTTC
clone_size: many; j_call: TRBJ2-2; v_call: TRBV20-1; d_call: TRBD2; cdr3_aa: CSARGGLAGRETGELFF; cdr3_nt: TGCAGTGCTAGAGGGGGACTAGCGGGAAGGGAAACCGGGGAGCTGTTTTTT
clone_size: .; j_call: TRBJ2-5; v_call: TRBV7-3; d_call: .; cdr3_aa: CASSLGHQETQYF; cdr3_nt: TGTGCCAGCAGCTTAGGACACCAAGAGACCCAGTACTTC
clone_size: medium-sized; j_call: TRBJ1-5; v_call: TRBV6-1; d_call: .; cdr3_aa: CASSFRGEQPQHF; cdr3_nt: TGTGCCAGCAGTTTCAGGGGCGAGCAGCCCCAGCATTTT
clone_size: many; j_call: TRBJ1-1; v_call: TRBV30; d_call: .; cdr3_aa: CAWSVWGPDTEAFF; cdr3_nt: TGTGCCTGGAGTGTTTGGGGGCCGGACACTGAAGCTTTCTTT
clone_size: many; j_call: TRBJ1-1; v_call: TRBV5-1; d_call: .; cdr3_aa: CASRRGPAEAFF; cdr3_nt: TGCGCCAGCAGACGCGGACCCGCTGAAGCTTTCTTT
clone_size: many; j_call: TRBJ2-4; v_call: TRBV3-1; d_call: TRBD2; cdr3_aa: CASSQDPSGSPKNIQYF; cdr3_nt: TGTGCCAGCAGCCAAGATCCGAGCGGGAGTCCCAAAAACATTCAGTACTTC
clone_size: medium-sized; j_call: TRBJ2-7; v_call: TRBV19; d_call: TRBD2; cdr3_aa: CASTPTSAKNEQYF; cdr3_nt: TGTGCCAGTACCCCGACTAGCGCCAAGAACGAGCAGTACTTC
clone_size: medium-sized; j_call: TRBJ2-1; v_call: TRBV11-2; d_call: .; cdr3_aa: CASSKDLTSRQFF; cdr3_nt: TGTGCCAGCAGCAAAGACTTAACCTCGCGGCAGTTCTTC
clone_size: many; j_call: TRBJ2-2; v_call: TRBV11-2; d_call: .; cdr3_aa: CASSTLRVGLWELFF; cdr3_nt: TGTGCCAGCAGCACACTACGCGTAGGATTGTGGGAGCTGTTTTTT
clone_size: medium-sized; j_call: TRBJ2-7; v_call: TRBV6-6; d_call: TRBD2; cdr3_aa: CASSYGGLAGNEQYF; cdr3_nt: TGTGCCAGCAGTTACGGCGGACTAGCTGGCAACGAGCAGTACTTC
clone_size: .; j_call: TRBJ1-6; v_call: TRBV6-2/TRBV6-3; d_call: TRBD1; cdr3_aa: CASSYLPGQVKDSRPHF; cdr3_nt: TGTGCCAGCAGTTACCTCCCGGGACAGGTGAAAGATTCACGCCCCCACTTT
clone_size: medium-sized; j_call: TRBJ1-5; v_call: TRBV11-2; d_call: TRBD1; cdr3_aa: CASSLGQGLHQPQHF; cdr3_nt: TGTGCCAGCAGCTTAGGACAGGGTTTACACCAGCCCCAGCATTTT
clone_size: medium-sized; j_call: TRBJ2-5; v_call: TRBV5-1; d_call: TRBD2; cdr3_aa: CASSPPLGSGRGETQYF; cdr3_nt: TGCGCCAGCAGTCCCCCGTTGGGAAGCGGGAGGGGAGAGACCCAGTACTTC
clone_size: .; j_call: TRBJ1-1; v_call: TRBV2; d_call: .; cdr3_aa: CASTWRGMDTEAFF; cdr3_nt: TGTGCCAGCACATGGAGGGGAATGGACACTGAAGCTTTCTTT
clone_size: few; j_call: TRBJ2-2; v_call: TRBV5-4; d_call: TRBD2; cdr3_aa: CASSWGTSGGPGELFF; cdr3_nt: TGTGCCAGCAGCTGGGGGACCAGCGGGGGCCCCGGGGAGCTGTTTTTT
clone_size: many; j_call: TRBJ2-5; v_call: TRBV12-3/TRBV12-4; d_call: .; cdr3_aa: CASSLLETQYF; cdr3_nt: TGTGCCAGCAGTTTACTCGAGACCCAGTACTTC
clone_size: many; j_call: TRBJ1-1; v_call: TRBV25-1; d_call: .; cdr3_aa: CASNPGKRNTEAFF; cdr3_nt: TGTGCCAGCAACCCAGGGAAGAGGAACACTGAAGCTTTCTTT
clone_size: medium-sized; j_call: TRBJ2-1; v_call: TRBV6-2/TRBV6-3; d_call: TRBD1; cdr3_aa: CASSNRDRYNEQFF; cdr3_nt: TGTGCCAGCAGTAACCGGGACAGGTACAATGAGCAGTTCTTC
clone_size: medium-sized; j_call: TRBJ1-2; v_call: TRBV20-1; d_call: .; cdr3_aa: CSTHEGEWGYTF; cdr3_nt: TGCAGTACTCACGAAGGGGAGTGGGGCTACACCTTC
clone_size: many; j_call: TRBJ2-7; v_call: TRBV29-1; d_call: .; cdr3_aa: CSVALVRDEQYF; cdr3_nt: TGCAGCGTTGCATTAGTCCGAGACGAGCAGTACTTC
clone_size: .; j_call: TRBJ1-3; v_call: TRBV11-1; d_call: TRBD1; cdr3_aa: CASSSRTGTGNIIYF; cdr3_nt: TGTGCCAGCAGCTCTAGGACAGGCACTGGAAACATTATATATTTT
clone_size: medium-sized; j_call: TRBJ2-7; v_call: TRBV4-1; d_call: .; cdr3_aa: CASSLDRTGYEQYF; cdr3_nt: TGCGCCAGCAGCCTCGACCGGACTGGGTACGAGCAGTACTTC
clone_size: medium-sized; j_call: TRBJ2-7; v_call: TRBV20-1; d_call: TRBD2; cdr3_aa: CSARGLADEQYF; cdr3_nt: TGCAGTGCTAGAGGACTAGCGGACGAGCAGTACTTC
clone_size: many; j_call: TRBJ1-1; v_call: TRBV20-1; d_call: TRBD1; cdr3_aa: CSARSGTGESTEAFF; cdr3_nt: TGCAGTGCTAGGTCAGGGACAGGGGAGAGCACTGAAGCTTTCTTT
clone_size: many; j_call: TRBJ1-1; v_call: TRBV6-5; d_call: .; cdr3_aa: CASSYGPEATEAFF; cdr3_nt: TGTGCCAGCAGTTACGGGCCCGAGGCCACTGAAGCTTTCTTT
clone_size: few; j_call: TRBJ1-1; v_call: TRBV3-1; d_call: .; cdr3_aa: CASTGGVEAFF; cdr3_nt: TGTGCCAGCACCGGGGGGGTCGAAGCTTTCTTT
clone_size: many; j_call: TRBJ2-7; v_call: TRBV28; d_call: .; cdr3_aa: CASKTYGAKLVEQYF; cdr3_nt: TGTGCCAGCAAAACCTACGGGGCGAAACTGGTTGAGCAGTACTTC
clone_size: .; j_call: TRBJ1-5; v_call: TRBV19; d_call: .; cdr3_aa: CVSSIDLGTGRNSNQPQHF; cdr3_nt: TGTGTCAGTAGTATAGATCTCGGTACAGGACGAAATAGCAATCAACCCCAGCATTTT
clone_size: .; j_call: TRBJ2-3; v_call: TRBV9; d_call: .; cdr3_aa: CASSVDPGRDTQFF; cdr3_nt: TGTGCCAGCAGCGTAGACCCAGGCAGAGATACGCAGTTTTTT
clone_size: many; j_call: TRBJ2-3; v_call: TRBV9; d_call: .; cdr3_aa: CASSSDLDTQYF; cdr3_nt: TGTGCCAGCAGCTCTGATCTGGATACGCAGTATTTT
clone_size: many; j_call: TRBJ2-1; v_call: TRBV24-1; d_call: TRBD2; cdr3_aa: CATSDPSGSGNNEQFF; cdr3_nt: TGTGCCACCAGTGATCCTAGCGGGAGTGGTAACAATGAGCAGTTCTTC
clone_size: many; j_call: TRBJ2-4; v_call: TRBV20-1; d_call: TRBD2; cdr3_aa: CSAISGTSGALAKNIQYF; cdr3_nt: TGCAGTGCTATCTCCGGGACTAGCGGGGCTCTAGCCAAAAACATTCAGTACTTC
clone_size: .; j_call: TRBJ2-5; v_call: TRBV20-1; d_call: .; cdr3_aa: CSAREPRDNLWETQYF; cdr3_nt: TGCAGTGCTAGAGAACCCCGGGACAACCTGTGGGAGACCCAGTACTTC
clone_size: many; j_call: TRBJ1-4; v_call: TRBV5-6; d_call: .; cdr3_aa: CASAGVPREKLFF; cdr3_nt: TGTGCCAGCGCAGGGGTTCCTCGTGAAAAACTGTTTTTT
clone_size: many; j_call: TRBJ2-3; v_call: TRBV20-1; d_call: .; cdr3_aa: CSAAIAEGTQYF; cdr3_nt: TGCAGTGCAGCCATAGCGGAAGGTACGCAGTATTTT
clone_size: medium-sized; j_call: TRBJ2-7; v_call: TRBV6-1; d_call: TRBD1; cdr3_aa: CASTPGQAYEQYF; cdr3_nt: TGTGCCAGCACGCCGGGACAGGCTTACGAGCAGTACTTC
clone_size: once; j_call: TRBJ1-6; v_call: TRBV2; d_call: .; cdr3_aa: CASRPQGINSALLF; cdr3_nt: TGTGCCAGCAGACCACAGGGTATAAATTCAGCCCTCCTGTTT
clone_size: medium-sized; j_call: TRBJ2-7; v_call: TRBV3-1; d_call: .; cdr3_aa: CASSQDPPSARDLYEQYF; cdr3_nt: TGTGCCAGCAGCCAAGATCCCCCCTCGGCACGCGACCTGTACGAGCAGTACTTC
clone_size: medium-sized; j_call: TRBJ1-1; v_call: TRBV6-6; d_call: .; cdr3_aa: CASSYSRMNTEAFF; cdr3_nt: TGTGCCAGCAGTTACTCGAGGATGAACACTGAAGCTTTCTTT